The 5 T cell receptor beta chains below come from one sample, sequenced in a study of CD4 T cells in relation to SARS-CoV-2 and coronaviruses. Unexposed donor CD4+ T cells date from about 2011-2018, before the COVID-19 pandemic. Sequenced by immunoSEQ multiplex PCR; TCRdb stores in-frame clones only, minus some. This table holds some 65,000 clones, around 86% found once. The sample taken for sequencing was memory CD4+ T cells from PBMCs. These receptors were taken from a human donor in good health.

The genes are TRBV5-6 and TRBJ1-2, with D possibly matching TRBD1 (6 bases). V shed 4 bases and J shed 3 bases, with 7 bases lying between them. Germline CDR1 is SGHDT and CDR2 is YYEEEE. The CDR3 has 12 residues. The CDR3 DNA sequence: TGTGCCAGCAGCCCAGGGGACTATGGCTACACCTTC. It yields the protein CASSPGDYGYTF.

This clone was seen once. V usage is TRBV2 and J usage is TRBJ2-1; possible D gene TRBD1, 6 bases. The germline gives CDR1 SNHLY, CDR2 FYNNEI. The germline V and J ends were trimmed by 6 bases and 5 bases, with 11 bases remaining between them. The CDR3 is 13 amino acids. CDR3 in amino acids: CASSGTPHNEQFF. The CDR3 nucleotides are TGTGCCAGCAGCGGGACACCCCACAATGAGCAGTTCTTC.

The J gene is TRBJ2-5, the V gene TRBV18; D is ambiguous. The length of the CDR3 is 11 residues. V lost 5 bases and J 1 base, leaving 2 bases between the germline ends. Germline CDR1 KGHSH, CDR2 LQKENI. The CDR3 loop is CASSSQETQYF. The DNA for the CDR3 is TGTGCCAGCTCATCCCAAGAGACCCAGTACTTC.

V and J are TRBV2 and TRBJ1-1, with a possible D match to TRBD1 (5 bases). CDR1 SNHLY and CDR2 FYNNEI come from the germline V gene. The CDR3 is 13 amino acids. V was pared by 11 bases and J by 1 base, with 14 bases between. The DNA for the CDR3 is TGTGCCCTAGGGTGGGGGGGGAACACTGAAGCTTTCTTT. As protein: CALGWGGNTEAFF. The whole variable domain, remainder taken from reference TRBV2 and TRBJ1-1, is EPEVTQTPSHQVTQMGQEVILRCVPISNHLYFYWYRQILGQKVEFLVSFYNNEISEKSEIFDDQFSVERPDGSNFTLKIRSTKLEDSAMYFCALGWGGNTEAFFGQGTRLTVV.

The CDR3 sequence is CASSPVSGINEQYF. The CDR3 DNA reads as TGTGCCAGCAGCCCGGTGAGCGGGATAAACGAGCAGTACTTC. The V and J genes are TRBV7-8 and TRBJ2-7, with 7 bases aligning to TRBD2. After removal of 5 bases from V and 5 bases from J, the junction contained 9 bases not matched to a gene. The CDR3 sequence is 14 residues long. CDR1 is SGHVS and CDR2 is FQNEAQ in the germline V gene.